One sample yielded the 19 T cell receptor beta chains listed below, sequenced in a study of cytomegalovirus exposure and HLA in healthy donors. Researchers ran the PCR with 60 Vbeta and 13 Jbeta primers. Clones were sequenced by immunoSEQ multiplex PCR, and TCRdb holds only the in-frame ones, with some missing. This sample has around 140,000 clones; roughly 80% occur once, and the top ten carry 8.1%. The source material was PBMCs. The receptor source for this set is a woman in her 50s in good health and CMV-seropositive.

V is TRBV9 and J is TRBJ2-5; D is unclear. The length of the CDR3 is 13 residues. Trimming removed 0 bases from V and 2 bases from J, with 5 bases in between. CDR1 and CDR2 from the germline V gene are SGDLS and YYNGEE. CDR3 nucleotide sequence: TGTGCCAGCAGCGTAGCGGTTCAAGAGACCCAGTACTTC. The encoded protein is CASSVAVQETQYF.

The J gene is TRBJ1-2, the V gene TRBV5-6; D perhaps matches TRBD1 (6 bases). V lost 3 bases to trimming and J lost 4 bases, with 16 bases between them. CDR3 length equals 15 residues. The germline gives CDR1 SGHDT, CDR2 YYEEEE. CDR3 amino acids: CASSSRWGPLYGYTF. In nucleotides, the CDR3 is TGTGCCAGCAGCTCGAGATGGGGGCCCCTCTATGGCTACACCTTC.

As for this clone: Other DNA sequences of this sample code for an identical CDR3. J is TRBJ1-2 and V is TRBV9, with D possibly matching TRBD1 (5 bases). CDR3 length equals 14 residues. Per the germline V gene, CDR1 is SGDLS and CDR2 is YYNGEE. Trimming removed 6 bases at V and 5 bases at J, with 17 bases between. Written as DNA, the CDR3 is TGTGCCAGCACCCAGACAGCGGGCCCATATGGCTACACCTTC. Encoded protein: CASTQTAGPYGYTF.

The chain has TRBV7-3 and TRBJ2-2, with TRBD1 matching 7 bases. With V trimmed by 1 base and J by 0 bases, 11 bases remained unmatched. Germline CDR1 and CDR2: SGHTA and FQGTGA. The CDR3 length is 19 residues. CDR3 in amino acids: CASSLNDYGTAPNTGELFF. The CDR3 DNA follows: TGTGCCAGCAGCTTAAATGATTATGGGACAGCCCCGAACACCGGGGAGCTGTTTTTT.

The rearrangement uses TRBV5-1 and TRBJ1-2; D is undetermined. The germline V gene has CDR1 SGHRS and CDR2 YFSETQ. This CDR3 comprises 15 residues. Trimming took 4 bases from V and 3 from J, leaving 16 bases between them. Written as DNA, the CDR3 is TGCGCCAGCAGCCCTGGCGGGGAGGGTCACTATGGCTACACCTTC. Protein product: CASSPGGEGHYGYTF.

The rearrangement links TRBV7-8 to TRBJ1-1; no reliable D call. The V end was cut by 5 bases, the J end by 1 base, with 14 bases between. Germline CDR1 is SGHVS and CDR2 is FQNEAQ. This CDR3 contains 15 residues. CDR3 loop: CASSPFRGKNTEAFF. CDR3 DNA sequence: TGTGCCAGCAGCCCCTTTAGAGGGAAGAACACTGAAGCTTTCTTT.

The rearrangement joins TRBV5-1 to TRBJ2-7, with D possibly TRBD2 on 5 matching bases. V gave up 0 bases and J gave up 6 bases, with 10 bases separating them. CDR1 SGHRS and CDR2 YFSETQ come from the germline V gene. The CDR3 has 13 residues. The CDR3 spells CASSLGPRGEQYF. CDR3 in DNA: TGCGCCAGCAGCTTGGGGCCTCGGGGCGAGCAGTACTTC.

The V gene is TRBV9, the J gene TRBJ2-5; possible D gene TRBD2, 6 bases. Germline V gene sequence: CDR1 SGDLS, CDR2 YYNGEE. The V end was cut by 0 bases, the J end by 2 bases, with 8 bases between. The length of the CDR3 is 14 residues. The CDR3 DNA reads TGTGCCAGCAGCGTAGTGGCGGGGCAAGAGACCCAGTACTTC. Residues: CASSVVAGQETQYF.

V gene TRBV5-1 combines with J gene TRBJ2-7; maybe TRBD2 (5 bases). Trimming pared 2 bases from V and 3 bases from J, leaving 15 bases between. CDR3 length: 15 amino acids. Germline V lookup: CDR1 SGHRS, CDR2 YFSETQ. In nucleotides, the CDR3 is TGCGCCAGCAGCTTAAACCGGGGTGGGTACTACGAGCAGTACTTC. Amino acid sequence: CASSLNRGGYYEQYF.

The rearrangement links TRBV28 to TRBJ2-1, with D tentatively TRBD1 (5 bases). The CDR3 loop spans 12 amino acids. Trimming pared 6 bases from V and 8 bases from J, leaving 11 bases between. Germline values: CDR1 MDHEN, CDR2 SYDVKM. CDR3 bases: TGTGCCAGCAGGTCAACAGGCGATGAGCAGTTCTTC. Its translation: CASRSTGDEQFF.

The rearrangement links TRBV5-1 to TRBJ2-1; the match to TRBD2 covers 12 bases. The CDR3 is 18 amino acids. Germline V CDR1 and CDR2: SGHRS, YFSETQ. J gave up 3 bases and V 5 bases, and 12 bases lay outside the gene matches. The CDR3 protein is CASRLAGGPAPLYNEQFF. CDR3 coding DNA: TGCGCCAGCAGACTAGCGGGGGGTCCAGCCCCCCTCTACAATGAGCAGTTCTTC.

The count of this clone is one. The DNA of the CDR3 is TGCGCCAGCAGCTTGGGTACATCCTACAATGAGCAGTTCTTC. Translating it yields CASSLGTSYNEQFF. V and J are TRBV5-1 and TRBJ2-1, with unresolved D. Trimming removed 0 bases at V and 1 base at J, with 5 bases between. The germline V gene encodes CDR1 SGHRS and CDR2 YFSETQ. The CDR3 runs to 14 residues. The whole variable domain, remainder taken from reference TRBV5-1 and TRBJ2-1, is KAGVTQTPRYLIKTRGQQVTLSCSPISGHRSVSWYQQTPGQGLQFLFEYFSETQRNKGNFPGRFSGRQFSNSRSEMNVSTLELGDSALYLCASSLGTSYNEQFFGPGTRLTVL.

The chain couples TRBV5-1 to TRBJ2-5, with 7 bases matching TRBD1. V dropped 2 bases and J dropped 8; count of bases not matched to a gene: 9. The V gene's germline CDR1 is SGHRS and CDR2 YFSETQ. This CDR3 has 14 amino acids. CDR3 sequence reads: CASSFRGQWDTQYF. The CDR3 DNA reads TGCGCCAGCAGCTTCAGGGGACAGTGGGATACCCAGTACTTC.

The chain recombines TRBV18 with TRBJ2-2, with 8 bases identical to TRBD2. With 1 base clipped from V and 4 bases from J, the junction kept 11 bases outside the gene matches. The CDR3 loop spans 18 amino acids. In germline, CDR1 is KGHSH, CDR2 LQKENI. The CDR3 DNA sequence: TGTGCCAGCTCACCACGAGCAACGGGAGGGCCGCTCACCGGGGAGCTGTTTTTT. This encodes CASSPRATGGPLTGELFF. The entire variable domain, with the rest obtained from reference TRBV18 and TRBJ2-2, is as follows: NAGVMQNPRHLVRRRGQEARLRCSPMKGHSHVYWYRQLPEEGLKFMVYLQKENIIDESGMPKERFSAEFPKEGPSILRIQQVVRGDSAAYFCASSPRATGGPLTGELFFGEGSRLTVL.

The gene calls are TRBV7-9 and TRBJ2-3, with 12 nucleotides matching TRBD2. Germline CDR1 and CDR2: SEHNR and FQNEAQ (reference sequence). V was clipped by 3 bases and J by 2 bases; unmatched bases: 3. This CDR3 is 16 amino acids long. CDR3 region: CASSLGLAGSTDTQYF. The CDR3 DNA follows: TGTGCCAGCAGCTTGGGACTAGCGGGTTCCACAGATACGCAGTATTTT.

V is TRBV7-3 and J is TRBJ2-2; 8 bases line up with TRBD1. Losses at the gene ends were 4 bases for V and 0 bases for J; bases not matched to a gene: 1. The CDR3 runs 15 residues. Germline CDR1 is SGHTA and CDR2 is FQGTGA. In DNA form, the CDR3 reads TGTGCCAGCAGCTCGGACAGGGCGAACACCGGGGAGCTGTTTTTT. Residues: CASSSDRANTGELFF. The full variable domain, with the rest looked up from reference TRBV7-3 and TRBJ2-2, is GAGVSQTPSNKVTEKGKYVELRCDPISGHTALYWYRQSLGQGPEFLIYFQGTGAADDSGLPNDRFFAVRPEGSVSTLKIQRTERGDSAVYLCASSSDRANTGELFFGEGSRLTVL.

This chain links TRBV16 with TRBJ1-6; the D gene is possibly TRBD1 (5 bases). The CDR3 is made up of 18 amino acids. Deletions cut 3 bases from V and 2 bases from J, with 17 bases between. CDR1 KGHSY and CDR2 FQNENV come from the germline V gene. The CDR3 DNA reads TGTGCCAGCAGCCAGTCGGGGGGAAGAAACACCTATAATTCACCCCTCCACTTT. It is translated as CASSQSGGRNTYNSPLHF.

The J gene is TRBJ2-3, the V gene TRBV7-6; 13 bases fit TRBD2. Looked up from germline, CDR1 is SGHVS and CDR2 is FNYEAQ. The CDR3 length is 17 residues. V gave up 5 bases and J gave up 4 bases; unmatched junction bases: 9. In DNA, the CDR3 is TGTGCCAGCAGCCTTCGGACTAGCGGGGGTAGTGCAGATACGCAGTATTTT. It is translated as CASSLRTSGGSADTQYF.

This chain links TRBV2 with TRBJ2-7, with TRBD1 matching over 7 bases. Germline V gene data show CDR1 as SNHLY and CDR2 as FYNNEI. Trimming took 11 bases from V and 4 from J; bases not matched to a gene: 11. The CDR3 length is 13 residues. The CDR3 loop reads CAVLGTEDYEQYF. CDR3 sequence (DNA): TGTGCCGTCCTCGGGACAGAAGATTACGAGCAGTACTTC.